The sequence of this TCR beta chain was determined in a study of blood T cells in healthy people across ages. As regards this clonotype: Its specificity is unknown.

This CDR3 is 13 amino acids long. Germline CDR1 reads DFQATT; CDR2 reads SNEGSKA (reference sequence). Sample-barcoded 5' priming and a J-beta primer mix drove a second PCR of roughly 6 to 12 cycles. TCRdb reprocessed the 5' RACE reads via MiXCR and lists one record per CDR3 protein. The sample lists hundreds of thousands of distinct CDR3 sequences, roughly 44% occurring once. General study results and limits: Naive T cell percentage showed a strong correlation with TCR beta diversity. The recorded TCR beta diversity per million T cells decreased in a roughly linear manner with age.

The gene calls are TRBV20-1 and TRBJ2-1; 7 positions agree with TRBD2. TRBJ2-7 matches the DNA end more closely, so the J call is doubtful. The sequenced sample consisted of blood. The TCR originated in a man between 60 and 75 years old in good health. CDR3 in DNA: TGCAGTGTTGGGACTAAAACCTACAATGAGCAGTACTTC. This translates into CSVGTKTYNEQYF.